This record concerns one T cell receptor beta chain sequence. The antigen remains undetermined. The data originate from a study of blood T cells in healthy people across ages. About the study: About one barcoded beta molecule per two T cells came from capture by template switching.

Each donor was a healthy Caucasian individual from Russia, aged 6 to 90. Germline values: CDR1 SGHRS, CDR2 YFSETQ. The CDR3 totals 15 residues. V was pared by 3 bases and J by 6 bases, with 18 bases between. Study-wide points: Nothing was known about donor CMV status, and this possibly confounded expanded clonotype changes. Across the age range, TCR beta diversity per million T cells fell in a roughly linear way.

Alongside a J-beta primer mix, a sample-barcoded 5' primer served in a second PCR lasting roughly 6 to 12 cycles. One entry per CDR3 protein results from TCRdb running MiXCR on the 5' RACE reads. The sample contains hundreds of thousands of distinct CDR3 sequences, around 43% of which appear only once. This chain links TRBV5-1 with TRBJ1-2, with a tentative D call TRBD1 (5 bases). Material for sequencing was blood. The TCR originated in a man older than 75 in good health. CDR3 nucleotide sequence: TGCGCCAGCAGCTCGGAACTCAGGGCTTCGGATGGCTACACCTTC. Its protein product is CASSSELRASDGYTF.